This T cell receptor beta chain came from a study of T cell responses to AZD1222 COVID-19 vaccine. The protocol was immunoSEQ multiplex PCR, while the TCRdb copy is restricted to in-frame clones and leaves out a portion. This sample has about 160,000 clones, with about 90% found just once. The study's findings and limits: Regions 160-218 and 743-854 dominated among vaccine-associated CD4 TCRs spanning spike. Baseline serostatus was positive in only five to seven AZD1222 recipients.

A note on this clone: The target antigen is unknown.

V was pared by 5 bases and J by 1 base, with 12 bases between. Germline loops: CDR1 SGHVS, CDR2 FNYEAQ. The CDR3 contains 15 residues. This chain connects TRBV7-6 to TRBJ2-1; D is undetermined. The source material was peripheral blood, sampled on day 0 of AZD1222 vaccination. The receptor comes from an adult in good health. The CDR3 region is CASSPYHRSYNEQFF. Written as DNA, the CDR3 is TGTGCCAGCAGCCCCTACCATCGGTCCTACAATGAGCAGTTCTTC.